Listed below are T cell receptor beta chains from one sample, sequenced in a study of Graves' ophthalmopathy and Graves' hyperthyroidism. TCRdb used MiXCR to reprocess the multiplex PCR reads, holding one entry per CDR3 protein. The data hold approximately 540,000 distinct CDR3 sequences, with under 45% observed a single time. Material: peripheral blood or thyroid tissue (not recorded which). These receptors were taken from an adult man with Graves' hyperthyroidism. CDR3s include the opening cysteine and the closing phenylalanine or tryptophan. Each record gives: D gene, clone size, V gene, J gene, CDR3 DNA, CDR3 protein. A D gene is named only where the DNA matches it firmly. Some rows mark clone size as missing; the rest say once, few, many or name a class of expanded clone.

>TRBD1|many|TRBV5-1|TRBJ1-2
TGCGCCAGCAGCTTGACAGGGGACCCTGGCTACGGCTACACCTTC
CASSLTGDPGYGYTF
>NA|NA|TRBV9|TRBJ2-3
TGTGCCAGCAGCTCAGTTGCAGATACGCAGTATTTT
CASSSVADTQYF
>TRBD1|many|TRBV20-1|TRBJ2-7
TGCAGTGCTAGAGGGGACAGCTCCTACGAGCAGTACTTC
CSARGDSSYEQYF
>NA|few|TRBV19|TRBJ2-7
TGTGCCAGTAGTATGGGGCTCGGATACGAGCAGTACTTC
CASSMGLGYEQYF
>NA|NA|TRBV7-8|TRBJ2-5
TGTGCCAGCAGCCTAAGATCGGGAGCTGTGGAGACCCAGTACTTC
CASSLRSGAVETQYF
>NA|many|TRBV5-1|TRBJ1-2
TGCGCCAGCAGCCAGGACCTGGGGGGTAAAGACTATGGCTACACCTTC
CASSQDLGGKDYGYTF
>NA|NA|TRBV7-2|TRBJ2-2
TGTGCCAGCAGCTCAGACAGGACCACCGGGGAGCTGTTTTTT
CASSSDRTTGELFF
>NA|many|TRBV15|TRBJ1-1
TGTGCCACCAGCAGAGCCAGGAACACTGAAGCTTTCTTT
CATSRARNTEAFF
>NA|many|TRBV20-1|TRBJ1-2
TGCAGTGCTAGCCAAATGGAGGGCTACACCTTC
CSASQMEGYTF
>TRBD1|many|TRBV7-2|TRBJ1-2
TGTGCCAGCACCGAATGGACAGGGGCCAACTATGGCTACACCTTC
CASTEWTGANYGYTF
>NA|few|TRBV3-1|TRBJ1-1
TGTGCCAGCAGCCCCCTATCGAACGTGGGCCCCGAAGCTTTCTTT
CASSPLSNVGPEAFF
>NA|NA|TRBV24-1|TRBJ2-1
TGTGCCACCAGTGATTTATCCAGCAGGAACTACAATGAGCAGTTCTTC
CATSDLSSRNYNEQFF
>NA|many|TRBV12-3/TRBV12-4|TRBJ1-4
TGTGCCAGCAGTTTTCAACAGGCGGGTGAAAAACTGTTTTTT
CASSFQQAGEKLFF
>TRBD1|NA|TRBV15|TRBJ2-2
TGTGCCACCAGCAGAGATCAGACAGGGTGGAACACCGGGGAGCTGTTTTTT
CATSRDQTGWNTGELFF
>NA|NA|TRBV25-1|TRBJ1-2
TGTGCCAGCGTTGATGGCAGCGCGTATGGCTACACCTTC
CASVDGSAYGYTF
>NA|NA|TRBV25-1|TRBJ2-7
TGTGCCAGCAGTGTGTTGTCGTCCGAGCAGTACTTC
CASSVLSSEQYF
>NA|many|TRBV7-8|TRBJ2-7
TGTGCCAGCAGCTTTCCCATCGCCGGCGAGCAGTACTTC
CASSFPIAGEQYF
>NA|once|TRBV2|TRBJ2-3
TGTGCCAGCAGTGTATTTCTAGGGACAGATACGCAGTATTTT
CASSVFLGTDTQYF
>TRBD2|NA|TRBV5-6|TRBJ2-2
TGTGCCAGCAGCTTGAAAAGCGGGGGGACTAGCGGGGCCACCGGGGAGCTGTTTTTT
CASSLKSGGTSGATGELFF
>TRBD1|NA|TRBV29-1|TRBJ1-1
TGCAGCGGCCCCGGGACAGCTGAAGCTTTCTTT
CSGPGTAEAFF
>NA|NA|TRBV6-1|TRBJ1-5
TGTGCCAGCAGGGCCTCAGGGGATAGCAATCGGCCCCAGCACTTT
CASRASGDSNRPQHF
>TRBD2|many|TRBV13|TRBJ2-7
TGTGCCAGCAGCTTAAGCCCCCTGGGGAGCGGGAGGTACTTC
CASSLSPLGSGRYF
>TRBD1|NA|TRBV2|TRBJ1-4
TGTGCCAGCAGCTTCCGGGACAGGGGGGACCAGGGGGAAAAACTGTTTTTT
CASSFRDRGDQGEKLFF
>TRBD1|NA|TRBV19|TRBJ2-5
TGTGCCAGTAGCGCGACAGGGTTGCAAGAGACCCAGTACTTC
CASSATGLQETQYF
>TRBD1|NA|TRBV5-1|TRBJ1-1
TGCGCCAGCTCCGCTCCAGGGGGCCGGCGGGTGAACACTGAAGCTTTCTTT
CASSAPGGRRVNTEAFF
>NA|many|TRBV7-6|TRBJ1-2
TGTGCCAGCAGCTTAGGACTAGACAGGAATTATGGCTACACCTTC
CASSLGLDRNYGYTF
>TRBD1|NA|TRBV7-8|TRBJ2-3
TGTGCCAGCAGCGGCCTGATCGGACAGGGAATCACAGATACGCAGTATTTT
CASSGLIGQGITDTQYF
>NA|many|TRBV19|TRBJ1-3
TGTGCCAGTAGTATAGGGGCAGAGAACTCTGGAAACACCATATATTTT
CASSIGAENSGNTIYF
>NA|NA|TRBV10-3|TRBJ2-3
TGTGCCATCAGTGAGGGGGGAGGTCAGACAGATACGCAGTATTTT
CAISEGGGQTDTQYF
>NA|many|TRBV29-1|TRBJ2-6
TGCAGCGTCCCGGACCCCAAGAGCTCTGGGGCCAACGTCCTGACTTTC
CSVPDPKSSGANVLTF
>NA|many|TRBV25-1|TRBJ2-5
TGTGCCAGCAGGTCTGGGAAGACCCAGTACTTC
CASRSGKTQYF
>TRBD2|NA|TRBV6-5|TRBJ2-5
TGTGCCAGCAGTTACGAGGGGAGGGGAGAGACCCAGTACTTC
CASSYEGRGETQYF
>NA|few|TRBV2|TRBJ1-1
TGTGCCAGCAGTTACTCGATGTTCTCCGGACCTAACACTGAAGCTTTCTTT
CASSYSMFSGPNTEAFF
>NA|few|TRBV6-5|TRBJ2-2
TGTGCCAGCAGTTACTCGATACTAGCGAACACCGGGGAGCTGTTTTTT
CASSYSILANTGELFF
>TRBD2|NA|TRBV6-4|TRBJ2-7
TGTGCCAGCAGTGAGCTAGCGGGGACGGAGCAGTACTTC
CASSELAGTEQYF
>TRBD2|NA|TRBV19|TRBJ2-5
TGTGCCAGTAGTCTTACAGGGACTAGCGGGTTCGAGGCCCAGTACTTC
CASSLTGTSGFEAQYF
>TRBD1|NA|TRBV2|TRBJ2-7
TGTGCCAGCATTAGACAGGGGGCTTACGAGCAGTACTTC
CASIRQGAYEQYF